These 8 T cell receptor beta chains were sequenced from one sample in a study of T cell responses to AZD1222 COVID-19 vaccine. Method: immunoSEQ multiplex PCR; TCRdb's copy keeps in-frame clones and lacks some. In the table there are around 110,000 clones, roughly 87% of which are singletons. The sample here was peripheral blood, taken 28 days after the second AZD1222 dose. Receptors originate from an adult who received the AZD1222 COVID-19 vaccine.

V usage is TRBV10-3 and J usage is TRBJ1-5; possibly TRBD1 for D (6 bases). Germline V gene lookup returns CDR1 ENHRY and CDR2 SYGVKD. There are 13 residues in the CDR3. V shed 7 bases and J shed 5 bases, with 12 bases lying between them. The CDR3 DNA follows: TGTGCCATCAAACAGGGCAGCGATCAGCCCCAGCATTTT. Translation gives CAIKQGSDQPQHF.

This chain joins TRBV7-9 and TRBJ2-7, with D possibly being TRBD2 (5 bases). The germline V gene has CDR1 SEHNR and CDR2 FQNEAQ (reference sequence). Between the trimmed V and J ends, which lost 4 bases and 11 bases, there was a span of 18 bases. The length of the CDR3 is 13 residues. The CDR3 sequence is CASSSLEEDPEYF. In DNA, the CDR3 is TGTGCCAGCAGCTCCCTAGAGGAGGACCCGGAGTACTTC.

The chain couples TRBV7-2 to TRBJ2-7; 9 positions agree with TRBD1. This CDR3 is built from 14 residues. Trimming cost V 5 bases and J 3 bases; bases outside gene matches: 5. Germline loops: CDR1 SGHTA, CDR2 FQGNSA. The chain's CDR3 is CASSLGTGFYEQYF. Written as DNA, the CDR3 is TGTGCCAGCAGCCTAGGGACAGGGTTCTACGAGCAGTACTTC.

The sample holds one count of this clone. The V and J genes are TRBV6-2 or TRBV6-3 and TRBJ1-1, with D unresolved. The germline V gene has CDR1 MNHEY and CDR2 SVGEGT. V shed 3 bases and J shed 13 bases, with 18 bases lying between them. This CDR3 is 13 amino acids long. The chain's CDR3 is CASSYGSQRECFF. CDR3 nucleotide sequence: TGTGCCAGCAGTTATGGGTCTCAGAGGGAATGTTTCTTT.

The chain recombines TRBV5-1 with TRBJ2-7, with 7 nucleotides matching TRBD1. The germline V gene encodes CDR1 SGHRS and CDR2 YFSETQ. The CDR3 covers 14 residues. Trimming at V came to 4 bases and at J to 4 bases, leaving 8 bases not matched to a gene. Here the CDR3 reads CASSLGTALYEQYF. Written as DNA, the CDR3 is TGCGCCAGCAGCCTTGGGACAGCCCTATACGAGCAGTACTTC.

The gene calls are TRBV3-1 (or the pseudogene TRBV3-2) and TRBJ1-1; unclear D gene. V was pared by 5 bases and J by 4 bases, with 11 bases between. The CDR3 is 13 residues long. The germline V gene has CDR1 LGHDT and CDR2 YNNKEL (reference sequence). The chain's CDR3 is CASSFRMGTEAFF. DNA for the CDR3: TGTGCCAGCAGCTTCAGGATGGGCACTGAAGCTTTCTTT.

This chain links TRBV19 with TRBJ1-5, with D possibly TRBD1 on 5 matching bases. The CDR3 runs 13 residues. The germline V and J ends were trimmed by 9 bases and 6 bases, with 15 bases remaining between them. From germline, CDR1 is LNHDA and CDR2 SQIVND (reference sequence). CDR3 nucleotide sequence: TGTGCCAGCCGGGGTGGGGGGAGTCAGCCCCAGCATTTT. It specifies CASRGGGSQPQHF.

The chain is built from TRBV7-6 and TRBJ2-7; D may be TRBD2 (5 bases). The germline V gene encodes CDR1 SGHVS and CDR2 FNYEAQ. The CDR3 length is 12 residues. With 5 bases removed from V and 4 bases from J, the gap between germline ends came to 9 bases. DNA of the CDR3: TGTGCCAGCAGCCCCGAGGGTTACGAGCAGTACTTC. It encodes CASSPEGYEQYF.